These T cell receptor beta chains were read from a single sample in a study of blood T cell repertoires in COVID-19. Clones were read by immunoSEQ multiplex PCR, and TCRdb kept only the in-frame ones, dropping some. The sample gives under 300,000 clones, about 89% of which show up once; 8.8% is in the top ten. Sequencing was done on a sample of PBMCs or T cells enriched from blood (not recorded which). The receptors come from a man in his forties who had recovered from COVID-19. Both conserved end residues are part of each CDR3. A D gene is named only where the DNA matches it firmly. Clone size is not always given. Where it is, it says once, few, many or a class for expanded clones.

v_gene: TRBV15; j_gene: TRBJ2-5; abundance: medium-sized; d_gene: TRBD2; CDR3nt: TGTGCCACCAGCAACCGACTAGCGGGAGTACAAGAGACCCAGTACTTC; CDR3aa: CATSNRLAGVQETQYF
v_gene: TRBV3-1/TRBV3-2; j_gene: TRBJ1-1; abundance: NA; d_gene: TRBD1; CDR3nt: TGTGCCAGCAGCACCCGACAGGGGGCGAGCACTGAAGCTTTCTTT; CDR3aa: CASSTRQGASTEAFF
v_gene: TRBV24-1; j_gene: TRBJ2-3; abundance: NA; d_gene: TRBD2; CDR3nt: TGTGCCACCAGTAACCCATTCGTCGGGGGGAGGGGAGATACGCAGTATTTT; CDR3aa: CATSNPFVGGRGDTQYF
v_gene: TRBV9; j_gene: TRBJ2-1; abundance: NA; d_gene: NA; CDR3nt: TGTGCCAGCAGCGTGGGGCCAAATGAGCAGTTCTTC; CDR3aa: CASSVGPNEQFF
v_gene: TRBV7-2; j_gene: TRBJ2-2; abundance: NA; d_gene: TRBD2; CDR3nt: TGTGCCAGCAGAAACACTATCGGGGGGACCGGGGAGCTGTTTTTT; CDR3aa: CASRNTIGGTGELFF
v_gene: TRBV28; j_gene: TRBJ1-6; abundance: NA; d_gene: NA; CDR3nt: TGTGCCAGCAGTTTGGGAGACAGGTATAATTCACCCCTCCACTTT; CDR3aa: CASSLGDRYNSPLHF
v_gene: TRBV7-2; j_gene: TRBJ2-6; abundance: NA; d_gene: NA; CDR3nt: TGTGCCAGCAGCTTACGAGGGCGGTCTGGGGCCAACGTCCTGACTTTC; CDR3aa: CASSLRGRSGANVLTF
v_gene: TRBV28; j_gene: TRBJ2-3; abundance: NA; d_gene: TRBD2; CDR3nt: TGTGCCAGCAGTTTATTCGGTCGACTAGCGGTAAAACGCCCGGACGGAGATACGCAGTATTTT; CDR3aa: CASSLFGRLAVKRPDGDTQYF
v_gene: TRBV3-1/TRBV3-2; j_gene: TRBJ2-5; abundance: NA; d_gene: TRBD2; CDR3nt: TGTGCCAGCAGCCAAGATCGCCCCCGTTTGGGCGGGAGTGCGGAGACCCAGTACTTC; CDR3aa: CASSQDRPRLGGSAETQYF
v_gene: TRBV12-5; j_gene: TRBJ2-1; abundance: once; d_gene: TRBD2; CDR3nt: TGTGCTAGTGGTTCTGGACTAGTACTAAATGAGCAGTTCTTC; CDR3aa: CASGSGLVLNEQFF
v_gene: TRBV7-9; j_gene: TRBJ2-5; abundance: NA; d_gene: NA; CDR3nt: TGTGCCAGCAGCGAGAACGGACAGCTGTTAGGGGAGACCCAGTACTTC; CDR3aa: CASSENGQLLGETQYF
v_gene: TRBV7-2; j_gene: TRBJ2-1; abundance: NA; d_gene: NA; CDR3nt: TGTGCCAGCAGCTCCCACGGGGGTTGGGCGAATGAGCAGTTCTTC; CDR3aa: CASSSHGGWANEQFF
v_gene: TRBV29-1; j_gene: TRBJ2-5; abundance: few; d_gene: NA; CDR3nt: TGCAGCGTTGGGGCCCATCTCCGGCCCGAAGAGACCCAGTACTTC; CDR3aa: CSVGAHLRPEETQYF
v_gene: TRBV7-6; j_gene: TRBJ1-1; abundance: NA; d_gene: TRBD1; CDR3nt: TGTGCCAGCAGCCCGGGACAGGCAATGAATAGGGCCACTGAAGCTTTCTTT; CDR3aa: CASSPGQAMNRATEAFF
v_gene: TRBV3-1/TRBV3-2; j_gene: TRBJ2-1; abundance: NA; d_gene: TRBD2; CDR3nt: TGTGCCAGCAGCGGAAAGCGGGAGGCATACAATGAGCAGTTCTTC; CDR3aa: CASSGKREAYNEQFF
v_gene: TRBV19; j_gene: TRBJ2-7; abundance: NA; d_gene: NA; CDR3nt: TGTGCCAGTAGTATAATGGACAAGACCTACGAGCAGTACTTC; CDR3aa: CASSIMDKTYEQYF
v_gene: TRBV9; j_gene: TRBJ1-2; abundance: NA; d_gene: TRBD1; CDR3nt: TGTGCCAGCAGCGTGACAGGGGCTCCCTATGGCTACACCTTC; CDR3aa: CASSVTGAPYGYTF
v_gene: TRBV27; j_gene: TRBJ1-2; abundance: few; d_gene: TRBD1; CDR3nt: TGTGCCAGCAGTTTATCGCCGGCAGGGGGCTCCTATGGCTACACCTTC; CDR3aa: CASSLSPAGGSYGYTF
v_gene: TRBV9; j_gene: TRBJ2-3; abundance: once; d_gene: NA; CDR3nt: TGTGCCAGCAGCGTTCGGGGAAACACAGATACGCAGTATTTT; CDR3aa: CASSVRGNTDTQYF
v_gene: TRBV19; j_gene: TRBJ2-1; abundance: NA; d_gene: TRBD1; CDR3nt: TGTGCCAGTAGTGGCCGGGACAGGGGTTACAATGAGCAGTTCTTC; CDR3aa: CASSGRDRGYNEQFF
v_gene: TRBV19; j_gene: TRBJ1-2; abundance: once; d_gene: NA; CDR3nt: TGTGCCAGTAGTATACAGGGCTATGGCTACACCTTC; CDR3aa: CASSIQGYGYTF
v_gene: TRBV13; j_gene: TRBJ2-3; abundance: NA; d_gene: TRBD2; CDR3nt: TGTGCCAGCAGCAGGTCTAGCGGGAGGGGTCCCGGGGGCACAGATACGCAGTATTTT; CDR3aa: CASSRSSGRGPGGTDTQYF
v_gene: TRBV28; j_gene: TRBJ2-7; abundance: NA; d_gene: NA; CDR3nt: TGTGCCAGCAGCCCCGTAGTCTACGAGCAGTACTTC; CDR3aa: CASSPVVYEQYF